Described below is a single TCR beta chain sequence and its context. These data are taken from a study of radiotherapy plus CTLA-4 blockade in lung cancer. Chemo-refractory metastatic non-small-cell lung cancer patients were treated with focal radiation plus CTLA-4 blockade with ipilimumab. Produced via immunoSEQ multiplex PCR; TCRdb's table is partial and in-frame only. In the table there are about 91,000 clones, around 72% of which are singletons. Here the sequenced sample was peripheral blood, taken from a patient treated with radiotherapy plus ipilimumab. This sequence was found in a human donor with non-small cell lung cancer that progressed on radiotherapy plus ipilimumab.

CDR3 DNA sequence: TGCGCCAGCAGAGAGGGGACTAATGAAAAACTGTTTTTT. This gives the protein CASREGTNEKLFF. This chain joins TRBV5-1 and TRBJ1-4; TRBD1 is a possible D gene (5 bases). The V gene lost 5 bases and the J gene lost 2 bases, with 7 bases spanning the gap. The CDR3 is 13 residues long. CDR1 is SGHRS and CDR2 is YFSETQ in the germline V gene. The whole variable domain, remainder taken from reference TRBV5-1 and TRBJ1-4, is KAGVTQTPRYLIKTRGQQVTLSCSPISGHRSVSWYQQTPGQGLQFLFEYFSETQRNKGNFPGRFSGRQFSNSRSEMNVSTLELGDSALYLCASREGTNEKLFFGSGTQLSVL.